Included here is one T cell receptor (beta chain) sequence, with context. Repertoires were generated with immunoSEQ multiplex PCR, while TCRdb's copy carries only in-frame clones and drops some. The sample yields under 20,000 clones, 77% seen once. Trimming took 1 base from V and 0 from J, leaving 4 bases between them. The CDR3 has 14 amino acids. CDR1 and CDR2 from the germline V gene are SNHLY and FYNNEI. This specimen belongs to a study of sequential checkpoint blockade in melanoma. About the research overall: Arm A got nivolumab then ipilimumab; arm B the reverse, 1:1.

The treatment denotes: randomized to nivolumab then ipilimumab (arm A) or the reverse (arm B). PBMC sorting kept live CD3+CD8+ cells without CD19 or CD56. The V call is TRBV2, the J call TRBJ2-1; D uncertain. Sequenced material: CD8+ T cells sorted from blood (inferred from file names), taken from a patient given nivolumab and ipilimumab in sequence. This sequence originates from a human donor with melanoma. The CDR3 sequence: CASSEGGSYNEQFF. CDR3 nucleotide sequence: TGTGCCAGCAGTGAAGGCGGCTCCTACAATGAGCAGTTCTTC.